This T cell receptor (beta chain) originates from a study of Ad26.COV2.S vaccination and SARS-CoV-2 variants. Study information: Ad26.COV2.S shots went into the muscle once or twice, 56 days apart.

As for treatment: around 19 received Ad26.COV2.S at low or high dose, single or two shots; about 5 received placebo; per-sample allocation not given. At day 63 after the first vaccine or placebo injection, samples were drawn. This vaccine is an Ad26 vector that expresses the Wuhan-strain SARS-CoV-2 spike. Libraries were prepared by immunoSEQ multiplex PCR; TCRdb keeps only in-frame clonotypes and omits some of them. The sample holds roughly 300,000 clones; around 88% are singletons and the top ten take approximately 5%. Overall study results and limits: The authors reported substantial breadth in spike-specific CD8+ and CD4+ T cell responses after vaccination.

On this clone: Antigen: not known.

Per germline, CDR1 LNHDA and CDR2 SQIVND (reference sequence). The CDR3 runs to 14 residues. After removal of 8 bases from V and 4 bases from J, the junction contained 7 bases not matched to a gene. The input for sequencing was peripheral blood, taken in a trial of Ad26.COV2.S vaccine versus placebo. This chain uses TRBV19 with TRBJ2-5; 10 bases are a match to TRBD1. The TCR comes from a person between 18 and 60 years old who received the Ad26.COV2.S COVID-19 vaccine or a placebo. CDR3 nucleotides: TGTGCCAGTGGGGACAGGGGATGGGGAGAGACCCAGTACTTC. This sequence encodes CASGDRGWGETQYF.